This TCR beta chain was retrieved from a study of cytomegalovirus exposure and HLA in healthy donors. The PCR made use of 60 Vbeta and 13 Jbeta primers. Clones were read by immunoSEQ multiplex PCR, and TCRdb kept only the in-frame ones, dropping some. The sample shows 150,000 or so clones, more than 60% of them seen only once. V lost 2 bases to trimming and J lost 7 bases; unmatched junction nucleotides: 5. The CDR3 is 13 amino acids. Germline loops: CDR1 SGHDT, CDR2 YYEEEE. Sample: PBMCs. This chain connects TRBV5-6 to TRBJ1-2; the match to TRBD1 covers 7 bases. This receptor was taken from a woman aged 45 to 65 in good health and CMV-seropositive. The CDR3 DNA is TGTGCCAGCAGCTTTTCAGGGGGGTTTGGCTACACCTTC. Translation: CASSFSGGFGYTF.